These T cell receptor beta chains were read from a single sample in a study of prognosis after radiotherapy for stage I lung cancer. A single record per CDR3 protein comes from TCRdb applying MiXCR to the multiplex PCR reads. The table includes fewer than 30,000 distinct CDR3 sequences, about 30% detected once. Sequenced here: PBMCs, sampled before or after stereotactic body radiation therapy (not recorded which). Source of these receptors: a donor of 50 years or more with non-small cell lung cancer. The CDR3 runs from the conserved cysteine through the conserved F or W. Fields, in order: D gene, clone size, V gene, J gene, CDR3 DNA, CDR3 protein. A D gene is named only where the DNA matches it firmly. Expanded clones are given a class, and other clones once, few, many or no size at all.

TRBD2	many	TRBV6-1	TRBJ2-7	TGTGCCAGCAGTGAAGCGGTAATCGGGACTAGCGGGAGGGCCTACGAGCAGTACTTC	CASSEAVIGTSGRAYEQYF
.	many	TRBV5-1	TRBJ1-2	TGCGCCAGCAGCGAAGGCTTAGAAGGCCTCTATGGCTACACCTTC	CASSEGLEGLYGYTF
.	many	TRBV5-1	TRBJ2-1	TGCGCCAGCAGCCCGAGCGGAGGGGGGCGCGATGAGCAGTTCTTC	CASSPSGGGRDEQFF
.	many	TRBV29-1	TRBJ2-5	TGCAGCGTTGTTGAGGGGAAGGAGACCCAGTACTTC	CSVVEGKETQYF
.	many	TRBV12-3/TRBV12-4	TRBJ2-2	TGTGCCAGCAGTAGACGGACATCCCCCGGGGAGCTGTTTTTT	CASSRRTSPGELFF
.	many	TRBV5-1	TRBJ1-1	TGCGCCAGCAGCACGGACGGGAACACTGAAGCTTTCTTT	CASSTDGNTEAFF
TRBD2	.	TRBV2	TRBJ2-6	TGTGCCAGCTTCCCCGAGCGGGATGCCTCTGGGGCAAACGTCCTGAATTTC	CASFPERDASGANVLNF
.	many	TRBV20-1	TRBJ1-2	TGCAGTGCTAGAGTTGTACAGGGCCATGGCTACACCTTC	CSARVVQGHGYTF
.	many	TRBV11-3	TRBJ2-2	TGTGCCAGCAGCCCCGGATCCCCTGGAAGAACCGGGGAGCTGTTTTTT	CASSPGSPGRTGELFF
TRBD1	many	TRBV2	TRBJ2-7	TGTGCCAGCAGTGATCATTTGACAGGGGGAAACGAGCAGTACTTC	CASSDHLTGGNEQYF
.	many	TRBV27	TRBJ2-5	TGTGCCAGCAGTTTACGGTACCAAGAGACCCAGTACTTC	CASSLRYQETQYF
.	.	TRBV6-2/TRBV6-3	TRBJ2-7	TGTGCCAGCAGTTACCGGCCTAGTGGAGTCCACGAGCAGTACTTC	CASSYRPSGVHEQYF
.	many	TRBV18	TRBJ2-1	TGTGCCAGCTCACCAGGGGGGTCCTACAATGAGCAGTTCTTC	CASSPGGSYNEQFF
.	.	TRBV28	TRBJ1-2	TGTGCCAGCAGTTTGTACAACTATGGCTACACCTTC	CASSLYNYGYTF
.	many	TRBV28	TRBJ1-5	TGTGCCGCCAGCAGCCCCGGGAGGGGACGCAATCAGCCCCAGCATTTT	CAASSPGRGRNQPQHF
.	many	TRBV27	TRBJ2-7	TGTGCCAGCAGTCCAAGGGACTTCGAGGAGCAGTACTTC	CASSPRDFEEQYF
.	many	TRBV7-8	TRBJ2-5	TGTGCCAGCAGCAACCTAGCGCTCCAAGAGACCCAGTACTTC	CASSNLALQETQYF
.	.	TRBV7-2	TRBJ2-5	TGTGCCAGCAGCGCGCAGGCAGGTTCCTTCAGGGAGACCCAGTACTTC	CASSAQAGSFRETQYF
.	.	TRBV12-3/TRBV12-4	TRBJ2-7	TGTGCCAGCAGTTTTGCGAAATACGAGCAGTACTTC	CASSFAKYEQYF
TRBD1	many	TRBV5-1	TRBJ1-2	TGCGCCAGCAGCACCTTCGGACAGGGGAATGGCTACACCTTC	CASSTFGQGNGYTF
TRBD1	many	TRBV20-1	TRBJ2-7	TGCAGTGCTCGGGAAAAGGACAGGCCTTCCTACGAGCAGTACTTC	CSAREKDRPSYEQYF
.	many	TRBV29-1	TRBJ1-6	TGCAGCGTTAGGCAGGACCCCAATTCACCCCTCCACTTT	CSVRQDPNSPLHF
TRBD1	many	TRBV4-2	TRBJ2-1	TGTGCCAGCAGCGAGCTCCGGGACAGGGATGAGCAGTTCTTC	CASSELRDRDEQFF
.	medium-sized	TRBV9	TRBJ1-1	TGTGCCAGCAGCGTTTATTCAGGGGATTATGCTTTCTTT	CASSVYSGDYAFF
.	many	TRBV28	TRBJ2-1	TGTGCCAGCAGTTTATGGATGGGACCCCTAACCAGTGGGCAGTTCTTC	CASSLWMGPLTSGQFF
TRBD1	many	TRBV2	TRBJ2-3	TGTGCCACCCGGGGACAGGTACTATACACAGATACGCAGTATTTT	CATRGQVLYTDTQYF
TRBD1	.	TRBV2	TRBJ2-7	TGTGCCAGCAGCCCTCTGACAGGGTGTTCCTACGAGCAGTACTTC	CASSPLTGCSYEQYF
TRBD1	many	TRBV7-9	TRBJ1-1	TGTGCCAGCAGCTTAGGGGACAGCTTTGAAGCTTTCTTT	CASSLGDSFEAFF
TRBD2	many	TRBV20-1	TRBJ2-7	TGCAGTGCCCCCCTAAGACTAGCGGGAGTAGGGGAGCAGTACTTC	CSAPLRLAGVGEQYF
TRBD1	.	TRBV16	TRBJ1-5	TGTGCCAGCAACCCACCGACAGGGAGGAGCAATCAGCCCCAGCATTTT	CASNPPTGRSNQPQHF
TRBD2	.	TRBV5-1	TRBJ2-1	TGCGCCAGCAGCTTTAGCGGGGGGGCCGATGAGCAGTTCTTC	CASSFSGGADEQFF
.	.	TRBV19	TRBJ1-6	TGTGCCAGTAGTATAGGTGCGATGACCCACTTT	CASSIGAMTHF
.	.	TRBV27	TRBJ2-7	TGTGCCAGCAGTCCCCCAGGGGCCGAGCAGTACTTC	CASSPPGAEQYF
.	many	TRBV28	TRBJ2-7	TGTGCCAGTAAAGGAGCGTACGAGCAGTACTTC	CASKGAYEQYF
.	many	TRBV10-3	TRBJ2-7	TGTGCCATCAGTGAGGTAGGACAGGGTGGTGGCGGCTACGGGAGGGTCTACGAGCAGTACTTC	CAISEVGQGGGGYGRVYEQYF
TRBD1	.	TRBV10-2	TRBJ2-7	TGCGCCAGCAGTTACCGGGACAGGGGAATCTACGAGCAGTACTTC	CASSYRDRGIYEQYF
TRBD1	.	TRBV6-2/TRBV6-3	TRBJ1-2	TGTGCCAGCGAGGGACAGGGGGTCTATGGCTACACCTTC	CASEGQGVYGYTF
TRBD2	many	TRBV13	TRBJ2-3	TGTGCCAGCAGCTTTCGACTAGCGGGAAGCACAGATACGCAGTATTTT	CASSFRLAGSTDTQYF
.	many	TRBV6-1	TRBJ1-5	TGTGCCAGCGTCGTGGCTGGCAATCAGCCCCAGCATTTT	CASVVAGNQPQHF
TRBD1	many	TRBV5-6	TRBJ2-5	TGTGCCAGCAGCTCGAACAGGGGCATGCCCCAAGAGACCCAGTACTTC	CASSSNRGMPQETQYF
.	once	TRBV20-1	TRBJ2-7	TGCAGTGCTAGCACATCAGTAACCTACGAGCAGTACTTC	CSASTSVTYEQYF
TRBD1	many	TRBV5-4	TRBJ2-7	TGTGCCAGCAGCTTGGATATGACAGGGGGCAGCGAGCAGTACTTC	CASSLDMTGGSEQYF
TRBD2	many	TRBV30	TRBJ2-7	TGTGCCTGGAGTGCTATTGGACTAGCGGGGGTCTACGAGCAGTACTTC	CAWSAIGLAGVYEQYF
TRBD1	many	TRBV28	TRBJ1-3	TGTGCCAGCAGTTCCGGACAGGTCCCTCTAGGAGGAAACACCATATATTTT	CASSSGQVPLGGNTIYF
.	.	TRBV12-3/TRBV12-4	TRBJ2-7	TGTGCCAGCAGTTTAAATGCCTACGAGCAGTACTTC	CASSLNAYEQYF
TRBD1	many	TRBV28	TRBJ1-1	TGTGCCAGCAGTAAAAACAACAGGGGATCCGAAGCTTTCTTT	CASSKNNRGSEAFF
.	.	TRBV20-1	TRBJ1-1	TGCAGTGCCCTGCAGGGGACCTTGAACACTGAAGCTTTCTTT	CSALQGTLNTEAFF
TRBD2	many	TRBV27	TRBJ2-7	TGTGCCAGCAGTTCCCATGCTCCGACTAGCGAAGCATCCTACGAGCAGTACTTC	CASSSHAPTSEASYEQYF